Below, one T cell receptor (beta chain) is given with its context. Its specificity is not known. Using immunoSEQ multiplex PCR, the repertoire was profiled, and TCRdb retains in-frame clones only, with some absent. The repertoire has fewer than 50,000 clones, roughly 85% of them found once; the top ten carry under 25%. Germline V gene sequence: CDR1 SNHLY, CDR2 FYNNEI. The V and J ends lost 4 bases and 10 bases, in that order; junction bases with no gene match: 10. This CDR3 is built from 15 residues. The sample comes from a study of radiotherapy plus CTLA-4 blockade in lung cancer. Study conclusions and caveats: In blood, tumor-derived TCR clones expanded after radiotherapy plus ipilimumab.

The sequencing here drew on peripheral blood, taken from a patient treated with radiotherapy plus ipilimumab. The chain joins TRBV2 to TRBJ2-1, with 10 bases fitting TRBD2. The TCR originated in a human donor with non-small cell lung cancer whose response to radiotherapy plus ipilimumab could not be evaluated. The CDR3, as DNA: TGTGCCAGCAGTGTTCTCAGCGGGGGGGAGGGGGAGCAGTTCTTC. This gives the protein CASSVLSGGEGEQFF.